The 11 T cell receptor beta chains in this list originate from one sample, sequenced in a study of regulatory T cells in long-lasting Graves disease. Arm-PCR of CDR3 regions and iRepertoire HTBI primers were the basis on which TCR beta libraries were built. TCRdb redid the calling of the multiplex PCR reads with MiXCR, one entry per CDR3 protein. The sample yields 500,000 or so distinct CDR3 sequences, about 16% seen once. Sample time point: newly diagnosed GD, antithyroid drugs for less than 3 months. The TCR library was prepared using RNA isolated from PBMCs. A further study also used this sample, focusing on T cells in Graves' hyperthyroidism and ophthalmopathy.

The sequencing here drew on peripheral blood mononuclear cells (PBMCs), taken at new diagnosis, from a patient treated with antithyroid drugs. These receptors all come from a woman aged 35-65 years with Graves disease.

This clonotype occurred many times. This rearrangement joins TRBV11-2 to TRBJ2-7; 9 bases are shared with TRBD2. This CDR3 is 14 amino acids long. Trimming at V came to 7 bases and at J to 7 bases, leaving 11 bases not matched to a gene. Germline CDR1 and CDR2: SGHAT and FQNNGV. The CDR3: CASTKASGVEEQYF. The CDR3 DNA follows: TGTGCCAGCACTAAAGCTAGCGGGGTTGAAGAGCAGTACTTC.

In the case of this clonotype: This sequence may be a read error, since a much larger clone differs from it by one base. V and J are TRBV6-2 or TRBV6-3 and TRBJ2-3, with TRBD1 matching 8 bases. The ends lost 4 bases at V and 8 bases at J; junction bases unmatched: 14. CDR1 and CDR2 (germline): MNHEY, SVGEGT. The CDR3 is 16 residues long. The CDR3 spells CASSFIGQGRAGTQYF. In DNA, the CDR3 is TGTGCCAGCAGTTTCATCGGACAGGGCCGTGCTGGTACGCAGTATTTT.

In its sample, this clonotype was seen a few times. The rearrangement links TRBV12-3 or TRBV12-4 to TRBJ2-1; 8 positions agree with TRBD2. V dropped 7 bases and J dropped 0; count of bases not matched to a gene: 5. The CDR3 is 15 residues long. CDR3 protein: CASNPGGVSYNEQFF. DNA for the CDR3: TGTGCCAGCAACCCGGGGGGGGTCTCCTACAATGAGCAGTTCTTC.

This clonotype was seen only a few times. This chain joins TRBV20-1 and TRBJ1-5; no clear D. Per the germline V gene, CDR1 is DFQATT and CDR2 is SNEGSKA (reference sequence). Trimming pared 6 bases from V and 0 bases from J, leaving 6 bases between. This CDR3 comprises 12 residues. CDR3 in DNA: TGCAGTGCCATTAATAGCAATCAGCCCCAGCATTTT. Translation: CSAINSNQPQHF.

This clonotype turned up a few times. V gene TRBV19 combines with J gene TRBJ2-7; a possible D gene is TRBD2 (6 bases). The V end lost 6 bases, the J end lost 5 bases, and 20 bases lay between the germline ends. This CDR3 has 15 amino acids. Germline-derived CDR1 and CDR2 are LNHDA and SQIVND (reference sequence). The CDR3 loop reads CASRLREGLWNEQYF. In DNA, the CDR3 is TGTGCCAGTAGACTGCGGGAAGGCCTCTGGAACGAGCAGTACTTC. The variable domain in full, completed from reference TRBV19 and TRBJ2-7, reads DGGITQSPKYLFRKEGQNVTLSCEQNLNHDAMYWYRQDPGQGLRLIYYSQIVNDFQKGDIAEGYSVSREKKESFPLTVTSAQKNPTAFYLCASRLREGLWNEQYFGPGTRLTVT.

This clonotype was counted a few times. The chain links TRBV20-1 to TRBJ2-1; 7 nucleotides align to TRBD1. V was clipped by 4 bases and J by 7 bases; unmatched bases: 7. The germline V gene has CDR1 DFQATT and CDR2 SNEGSKA (reference sequence). There are 13 residues in the CDR3. DNA of the CDR3: TGCAGTGCTAAAACAGGGGTAAAAAATGAGCAGTTCTTC. Translating gives CSAKTGVKNEQFF.

This clonotype was found many times. The chain combines TRBV5-1 with TRBJ1-2, with D perhaps TRBD1 (6 bases). The CDR3 length is 15 residues. CDR1 SGHRS and CDR2 YFSETQ come from the germline V gene. Trimming pared 0 bases from V and 6 bases from J, leaving 15 bases between. The CDR3 reads CASSLAYRVPDGYTF. Here the CDR3 DNA reads TGCGCCAGCAGCTTGGCCTACAGGGTCCCCGATGGCTACACCTTC.

This clonotype came up many times. The chain couples TRBV18 to TRBJ2-5, with 7 bases fitting TRBD1. Looked up from germline, CDR1 is KGHSH and CDR2 is LQKENI. Losses at the gene ends were 3 bases for V and 1 base for J; bases not matched to a gene: 5. There are 15 residues in the CDR3. DNA of the CDR3: TGTGCCAGCTCACCCGGGACAGCGACCCAAGAGACCCAGTACTTC. It encodes CASSPGTATQETQYF. Full variable domain (remainder filled in from reference TRBV18 and TRBJ2-5): NAGVMQNPRHLVRRRGQEARLRCSPMKGHSHVYWYRQLPEEGLKFMVYLQKENIIDESGMPKERFSAEFPKEGPSILRIQQVVRGDSAAYFCASSPGTATQETQYFGPGTRLLVL.

The sample holds many counts of this clonotype. This chain connects TRBV24-1 to TRBJ1-3; D is undetermined. Germline loops: CDR1 KGHDR, CDR2 SFDVKD. CDR3 length: 11 residues. V was clipped by 3 bases and J by 4 bases, with 0 bases between them. The DNA of the CDR3 is TGTGCCACCAGTGATGGAAACACCATATATTTT. It encodes CATSDGNTIYF.

This clonotype was seen at least ten times. The chain links TRBV5-1 to TRBJ2-1, with 7 bases lining up with TRBD2. The CDR3 consists of 13 residues. The J segment lost 5 bases and the V segment lost 4 bases, leaving 3 bases of the junction unmatched. CDR1 is SGHRS, CDR2 YFSETQ, per germline. The CDR3 DNA is TGCGCCAGCAGCCCTGGACTAGACAATGAGCAGTTCTTC. Its translation is CASSPGLDNEQFF.

This clonotype came up many times. V usage is TRBV2 and J usage is TRBJ2-5; TRBD1 might be the D (5 bases). CDR1 is SNHLY, CDR2 FYNNEI, per germline. This CDR3 contains 12 residues. Trimming removed 6 bases from V and 1 base from J, with 6 bases in between. The CDR3 loop reads CASRGLQETQYF. The CDR3 region has the DNA TGTGCCAGCAGGGGGCTCCAAGAGACCCAGTACTTC. The whole variable domain, remainder taken from reference TRBV2 and TRBJ2-5, is EPEVTQTPSHQVTQMGQEVILRCVPISNHLYFYWYRQILGQKVEFLVSFYNNEISEKSEIFDDQFSVERPDGSNFTLKIRSTKLEDSAMYFCASRGLQETQYFGPGTRLLVL.